One and the same sample provided the 20 T cell receptor beta chains below, sequenced in a study of CD8 T cells in Susac syndrome (dated by TCRdb to about 2019). Library construction relied on the immunoSEQ multiplex PCR assay. RNA was extracted using the RNeasy kit, and roughly 0.45 to 1 microgram was reverse transcribed with random hexamers. The raw public reads went through TCRdb reprocessing: fastp at Q25, MiXCR clone calling, in-frame beta chains kept. When rows share a CDR3 protein, they turn into one entry using the most common DNA and genes. For this sample the table gives some 130,000 distinct CDR3 sequences, of which 65% to 90% were detected only once. Together, the top ten hold about 0.51% of the sample. Material for sequencing was CD8+ T cells from PBMCs. The receptors shown here come from a human donor with multiple sclerosis.

The chain employs TRBV14 and TRBJ1-1; no clear D. The length of the CDR3 is 12 residues. V lost 0 bases and J 3 bases, leaving 2 bases between the germline ends. CDR1 is SGHDN and CDR2 is FVKESK in the germline V gene. The CDR3 DNA is TGTGCCAGCAGCCAAGATTACACTGAAGCTTTCTTT. Translating it yields CASSQDYTEAFF.

The chain combines TRBV3-1 with TRBJ2-2; a weak D match, TRBD2 (5 bases). CDR1 LGHDT and CDR2 YNNKEL come from the germline V gene (reference sequence). The V and J ends lost 3 bases and 6 bases respectively, with 20 bases between them. The CDR3 extends over 17 amino acids. CDR3 DNA sequence: TGTGCCAGCAGCCAGAAAAAAGTCTTTGGGAGAGCCGGGGAGCTGTTTTTT. Its protein is CASSQKKVFGRAGELFF.

The rearrangement uses TRBV12-3 or TRBV12-4 and TRBJ2-1; 14 bases line up with TRBD2. The ends lost 6 bases at V and 7 bases at J; junction bases unmatched: 17. The CDR3 spans 19 residues. CDR3 DNA sequence: TGTGCCAGCAGCCCCACTTGGGGGACTAGCGGGGGTGACTGGAATGAGCAGTTCTTC. Translating gives CASSPTWGTSGGDWNEQFF.

This clonotype was recorded many times. The chain uses TRBV7-9 and TRBJ2-7; TRBD2 matches 9 bases. The CDR3 is made up of 15 amino acids. Trimming cost V 4 bases and J 5 bases; bases outside gene matches: 9. In germline, CDR1 is SEHNR, CDR2 FQNEAQ (reference sequence). This CDR3 reads CASSWGGAGGNEQYV. The CDR3 nucleotides are TGTGCCAGCAGCTGGGGGGGAGCGGGAGGAAACGAGCAGTACGTC.

The table lists this clonotype with a few counts. The chain links TRBV6-5 to TRBJ2-3; D gene ambiguous. This CDR3 comprises 14 residues. With 4 bases removed from V and 5 bases from J, the gap between germline ends came to 13 bases. Germline V gene lookup returns CDR1 MNHEY and CDR2 SVGAGI. As DNA, the CDR3 is TGTGCCAGCAGTTCTTCTCATCGGATAGATACGCAGTATTTT. This translates into CASSSSHRIDTQYF.

V and J are TRBV27 and TRBJ2-7; D may match TRBD1 or TRBD2 (6 bases each). CDR3 length: 14 amino acids. Trimming cost V 2 bases and J 3 bases, with 11 bases left between them. Germline CDR1 and CDR2: MNHEY and SMNVEV (reference sequence). CDR3 nucleotides: TGTGCCAGCAGTTTACGGGGGCCCCTCTACGAGCAGTACTTC. It yields the protein CASSLRGPLYEQYF.

Details on this clonotype: Germline is not matched at one junction end, which may reflect a read error. The chain has TRBV6-6 and TRBJ2-2; D remains unclear. Germline V lookup: CDR1 MNHNY, CDR2 SVGAGI (reference sequence). The CDR3 is 12 amino acids. CDR3 sequence (DNA): TGTGCCAGCAGTTACAACACAGGGGAGCTGTTTTTT. Its translation is CASSYNTGELFF.

This clonotype was seen more than once but under ten times. The rearrangement links TRBV30 to TRBJ2-1; tentatively, D is TRBD2 (5 bases). Looked up from germline, CDR1 is GTSNPN and CDR2 is SVGIG (reference sequence). CDR3 size: 13 residues. Trimming left V 0 bases short and J 7 bases short, with 10 bases between. The CDR3 nucleotides are TGTGCCTGGAGTGTGACGAGGGTTAATGAGCAGTTCTTC. Encoded protein: CAWSVTRVNEQFF. Full variable domain (remainder filled in from reference TRBV30 and TRBJ2-1): SQTIHQWPATLVQPVGSPLSLECTVEGTSNPNLYWYRQAAGRGLQLLFYSVGIGQISSEVPQNLSASRPQDRQFILSSKKLLLSDSGFYLCAWSVTRVNEQFFGPGTRLTVL.

This clonotype has only one observation. The V gene is TRBV4-2, the J gene TRBJ1-5, with D possibly being TRBD1 (6 bases). V was trimmed by 2 bases and J by 7 bases, leaving 15 bases between them. In germline, CDR1 is LGHNA, CDR2 YNFKEQ. This CDR3 is 15 amino acids long. CDR3 nucleotides: TGTGCCAGCAGCCAAACGTACAGGGATGGACAGCCCCAGCATTTT. Translated, it gives CASSQTYRDGQPQHF.

Only one count was recorded for this clonotype. The chain carries TRBV4-1 and TRBJ2-2, with TRBD2 identical over 8 bases. Germline V CDR1 and CDR2: MGHRA, YSYEKL. This CDR3 region has 11 residues. V trimming: 10 bases; J trimming: 8 bases; junction bases outside the gene matches: 3. The CDR3 region has the DNA TGCGCCACCGGGGGGGTGGGGGAGCTGTTTTTT. This translates into CATGGVGELFF.

The chain combines TRBV4-1 with TRBJ1-5; possible D gene TRBD1, 5 bases. Germline V gives CDR1 MGHRA, CDR2 YSYEKL. The CDR3 length is 14 residues. Trimming left V 4 bases short and J 6 bases short, with 13 bases between. The CDR3 region has the DNA TGCGCCAGCAGCCCCTTTCAGGGCGTTCAGCCCCAGCATTTT. It specifies CASSPFQGVQPQHF.

The V call is TRBV28, the J call TRBJ1-2, with D hard to call. Trimming removed 2 bases at V and 6 bases at J, with 16 bases between. Germline CDR1 reads MDHEN; CDR2 reads SYDVKM. This CDR3 contains 15 residues. CDR3 DNA sequence: TGTGCCAGCAGTTTAGATGGAGGGTTAATCGATGGCTACACCTTC. It translates to CASSLDGGLIDGYTF.

The chain's CDR3 is CASSGIQGLNQPQHF. In DNA form, the CDR3 reads TGTGCCAGTAGTGGTATACAGGGCCTCAATCAGCCCCAGCATTTT. The J gene is TRBJ1-5, the V gene TRBV19; D perhaps matches TRBD1 (6 bases). The CDR3 spans 15 residues. Germline V gives CDR1 LNHDA, CDR2 SQIVND (reference sequence). V gave up 5 bases and J gave up 3 bases, with 14 bases separating them.

A few counts support this clonotype. J is TRBJ2-1 and V is TRBV5-1; D perhaps matches TRBD2 (5 bases). Germline V gene sequence: CDR1 SGHRS, CDR2 YFSETQ. V lost 0 bases and J 0 bases, leaving 10 bases between the germline ends. The CDR3 runs to 16 residues. The CDR3: CASSLGLASSYNEQFF. The CDR3 coding sequence is TGCGCCAGCAGCTTGGGGCTAGCTAGCTCCTACAATGAGCAGTTCTTC.

The genes are TRBV7-2 and TRBJ1-5; TRBD1 matches at 7 bases. V shed 5 bases, J shed 5 bases, and the junction held 12 bases outside the gene matches. The CDR3 has 16 amino acids. Germline V gene data show CDR1 as SGHTA and CDR2 as FQGNSA. The CDR3 reads CASSPTGFYPHQPQHF. In DNA form, the CDR3 reads TGTGCCAGCAGCCCGACAGGGTTCTATCCCCATCAGCCCCAGCATTTT.

This clonotype was counted between two and nine times. J is TRBJ1-3 and V is TRBV19; the D is unclear. The V gene lost 5 bases and the J gene lost 0 bases, with 11 bases spanning the gap. This CDR3 has 15 residues. Germline V gives CDR1 LNHDA, CDR2 SQIVND (reference sequence). The CDR3 here is CASSLVSPSGNTIYF. CDR3 sequence (DNA): TGTGCCAGTAGTCTAGTGAGCCCCTCTGGAAACACCATATATTTT. The full variable domain, rest sourced from reference TRBV19 and TRBJ1-3, is DGGITQSPKYLFRKEGQNVTLSCEQNLNHDAMYWYRQDPGQGLRLIYYSQIVNDFQKGDIAEGYSVSREKKESFPLTVTSAQKNPTAFYLCASSLVSPSGNTIYFGEGSWLTVV.

The rearrangement uses TRBV5-6 and TRBJ2-7; tentatively, D is TRBD2 (6 bases). Germline CDR1 reads SGHDT; CDR2 reads YYEEEE. V lost 4 bases and J 6 bases, leaving 17 bases between the germline ends. The CDR3 totals 14 residues. CDR3 in DNA: TGTGCCAGCAGCACGTTAAGGCGGGGCGCCGAGCAGTACGTC. This translates into CASSTLRRGAEQYV.

In its sample, this clonotype was seen once. The chain links TRBV9 to TRBJ2-6; D is possibly TRBD1 (6 bases). The V gene lost 3 bases and the J gene lost 0 bases, with 16 bases spanning the gap. The CDR3 length is 18 residues. Germline V gene data show CDR1 as SGDLS and CDR2 as YYNGEE. CDR3 DNA: TGTGCCAGCAGCGGCCCAACGGGACACTACTCTGGGGCCAACGTCCTGACTTTC. Protein product: CASSGPTGHYSGANVLTF.

For the CDR3, the DNA is TGTGCCAGCAGCCCCGGGACAGGGCCCTACGAGCAGTACTTC. Protein sequence: CASSPGTGPYEQYF. The rearrangement joins TRBV11-2 to TRBJ2-7; 9 nucleotides agree with TRBD1. Germline CDR1 reads SGHAT; CDR2 reads FQNNGV. V lost 5 bases, J lost 2 bases, and 4 bases stayed unmatched. The CDR3 has 14 residues.

This CDR3 reads CAWSAGPYEQYV. The CDR3 nucleotides read TGTGCCTGGAGTGCGGGTCCCTACGAGCAGTACGTC. This chain joins TRBV30 and TRBJ2-7, with D unclear. V shed 1 base and J shed 2 bases, with 6 bases lying between them. The CDR3 is 12 amino acids. Germline V gene data show CDR1 as GTSNPN and CDR2 as SVGIG (reference sequence).